These 8 T cell receptor beta chains came from one sample sequenced in a study of T-cell reconstitution after alpha-beta-depleted transplantation in children. Unique molecular identifiers were incorporated when the TCRbeta library was constructed. TCRdb analysed the PCR reads with MiXCR anew, one entry per CDR3 protein. The table records about 230,000 distinct CDR3 sequences, approximately 10% of them present only once. The sequenced sample was PBMCs from the stem cell graft donor, obtained from the stem cell graft. These receptors originate from a human donor who donated a stem cell graft to a child with acute lymphoblastic leukemia.

This clonotype was counted a few times. The chain recombines TRBV29-1 with TRBJ1-2; 10 positions agree with TRBD1. This CDR3 spans 15 amino acids. Germline assignment: CDR1 SQVTM and CDR2 ANQGSEA. V was pared by 4 bases and J by 4 bases, with 9 bases of the junction left unmatched. The CDR3 here is CSVAQPGQGGYGYTF. The CDR3 DNA follows: TGCAGCGTTGCCCAACCCGGACAGGGGGGCTATGGCTACACCTTC.

V is TRBV9 and J is TRBJ2-1; TRBD1 aligns across 8 bases. V shed 3 bases and J 2 bases; nucleotides not matched to a gene: 7. The CDR3 loop spans 16 amino acids. CDR1 is SGDLS and CDR2 is YYNGEE in the germline V gene. CDR3 bases: TGTGCCAGCAGCGGACAGGGGACCAGCCCCTACAATGAGCAGTTCTTC. Protein: CASSGQGTSPYNEQFF.

In this sample, this clonotype turned up a few times. This chain joins TRBV27 and TRBJ1-3; D gene ambiguous. CDR1 MNHEY and CDR2 SMNVEV come from the germline V gene (reference sequence). V dropped 11 bases and J dropped 0 bases, with 14 bases sitting between them. This CDR3 spans 14 amino acids. CDR3 sequence (DNA): TGTGCCTCGGCGCGCGGCTTCTCTGGAAACACCATATATTTT. Its protein product is CASARGFSGNTIYF.

V gene TRBV27 combines with J gene TRBJ2-2; 7 nucleotides agree with TRBD2. The CDR3 extends over 13 amino acids. Trimming removed 7 bases from V and 6 bases from J; junction bases left unmatched: 5. CDR1 and CDR2 (germline): MNHEY, SMNVEV (reference sequence). The CDR3 DNA sequence: TGTGCCAGCAATAAGGGAGGGCCCGGGGAGCTGTTTTTT. Its protein is CASNKGGPGELFF.

Ten or more counts support this clonotype. The chain combines TRBV7-6 with TRBJ2-2; unclear D gene. V lost 5 bases and J lost 1, with 14 bases in between. This CDR3 is built from 16 residues. CDR1 is SGHVS and CDR2 is FNYEAQ in the germline V gene. Written as DNA, the CDR3 is TGTGCCAGCAGCCCCTATGAGGTCGGGAACACCGGGGAGCTGTTTTTT. Protein sequence: CASSPYEVGNTGELFF.

This chain connects TRBV5-1 to TRBJ1-2; 7 nucleotides align to TRBD1. The CDR3 is 14 amino acids. In germline, CDR1 is SGHRS, CDR2 YFSETQ. Unmatched junction bases numbered 4, after V lost 2 bases and J lost 3 bases. The CDR3 bases are TGCGCCAGCAGCTTCCGGGACAGAGACTATGGCTACACCTTC. Its translation is CASSFRDRDYGYTF.

This clonotype was seen a few times. The rearrangement joins TRBV7-9 to TRBJ2-1; TRBD1 might be the D (6 bases). This CDR3 contains 14 residues. Germline lookup yields CDR1 SEHNR and CDR2 FQNEAQ (reference sequence). With 5 bases removed from V and 2 bases from J, the gap between germline ends came to 10 bases. This CDR3 reads CASSRTETYNEQFF. In DNA form, the CDR3 reads TGTGCCAGCAGCCGGACAGAGACCTACAATGAGCAGTTCTTC.

This clonotype was recorded at least ten times. V and J are TRBV5-1 and TRBJ2-1; TRBD1 agrees at 9 bases. This CDR3 is built from 15 residues. The germline V gene encodes CDR1 SGHRS and CDR2 YFSETQ. Trimming at V came to 0 bases and at J to 5 bases, leaving 3 bases not matched to a gene. The CDR3: CASSLGTGEHNEQFF. The CDR3 DNA is TGCGCCAGCAGCTTGGGGACAGGGGAGCACAATGAGCAGTTCTTC.